This entry features one T cell receptor (beta chain) sequence. Antigen specificity is unknown. The data were obtained in a study of T-cell memory formation after mild COVID-19. Across the whole study: Largely, the TCR clusters proved donor specific.

Study-wide results and limits: CD4+ contracting clones were found mainly in CM and EM, and CD8+ ones in EMRA. The finding that pre-infection memory included some responding clones suggested that cross-reactive memory joined. The study found balanced CD4/CD8 in clones contracting day 15 to 85 and a CD4+ lean in later expanders.

TCRdb analysed the 5' RACE reads with MiXCR anew, one entry per CDR3 protein. The table lists approximately 180,000 distinct CDR3 sequences, about a sixth of them singletons. This clonotype was sampled from an adult woman who had mild COVID-19 (a few samples of this study predate the infection). Cell type and time point are not known. What was sequenced was PBMCs or a T cell subset sorted from them (not recorded which).

CDR3 residues: CASSPMGGLGSGNTIYF. CDR3 in DNA: TGTGCCAGCAGTCCCATGGGGGGACTGGGCTCTGGAAACACCATATATTTT. The gene calls are TRBV12-3 or TRBV12-4 and TRBJ1-3, with D perhaps matching TRBD1 (5 bases). The CDR3 runs to 17 residues. Between the trimmed V and J ends, which lost 5 bases and 0 bases, there was a span of 17 bases.